This T cell receptor (beta chain) was captured in a study of shared clonotypes between healthy human individuals. Study-level points and caveats: How much donors shared clonotypes was expected to be affected by sequencing depth. Having only a few donors restricted how much genetic and exposure-history diversity was captured.

300 ng DNA, roughly 27,000 T cell genomes, went into unsorted PBMC replicate PCRs. TCRdb keeps only in-frame clones here, not all; method: immunoSEQ multiplex PCR. The sample lists hundreds of thousands of clones, roughly four fifths occurring once. To note about this clone: What it recognizes is unknown.

This CDR3 region has 16 residues. Trimming stripped 6 bases from V and 2 bases from J, with 17 bases between. Germline V CDR1 and CDR2: MNHEY, SMNVEV (reference sequence). Sequenced: PBMCs. The V call is TRBV27, the J call TRBJ1-5, with D maybe TRBD1 (5 bases). This clonotype was sampled from a woman between 40 and 50 years old in good health. Some clones in this sample may be carry-over from other donors' samples. CDR3 amino acids: CASSPGGEKGNQPQHF. CDR3 coding DNA: TGTGCCAGCAGCCCGGGGGGGGAAAAAGGCAATCAGCCCCAGCATTTT.